This is a list of T cell receptor beta chains from one sample in a study of Ad26.COV2.S vaccination and SARS-CoV-2 variants. This table comes from immunoSEQ multiplex PCR, and its TCRdb copy is limited to in-frame clones, with some not included. Of 500,000 or so clones in the sample, 87% were seen once. The specimen was peripheral blood, collected in a trial of Ad26.COV2.S vaccine versus placebo. All receptors derive from a person between 18 and 65 years old who received the Ad26.COV2.S COVID-19 vaccine or a placebo. Both conserved end residues are part of each CDR3. The order of the fields is clone size, D gene, J gene, V gene, CDR3 protein, CDR3 DNA. A D gene is named only where the DNA matches it firmly. Not every row has a clone size; where given, it reads once, few, many or a size class.

- | TRBD2 | TRBJ2-1 | TRBV9 | CASSVGASGYYNEQFF | TGTGCCAGCAGCGTAGGGGCTAGCGGATACTACAATGAGCAGTTCTTC
- | TRBD2 | TRBJ2-2 | TRBV29-1 | CSAVGLAGSAGELFF | TGCAGCGCCGTGGGACTAGCGGGATCGGCCGGGGAGCTGTTTTTT
- | TRBD1 | TRBJ1-2 | TRBV29-1 | CSVVGTGITYGYTF | TGCAGCGTTGTGGGGACAGGGATTACCTATGGCTACACCTTC
- | - | TRBJ2-5 | TRBV4-2 | CASSAGDRGGANEETQYF | TGTGCCAGCAGCGCAGGGGACCGGGGAGGGGCGAACGAAGAGACCCAGTACTTC
few | TRBD2 | TRBJ2-4 | TRBV29-1 | CSVETSGNIQYF | TGCAGCGTTGAGACTAGCGGGAACATTCAGTACTTC
- | - | TRBJ1-4 | TRBV19 | CARLTGKGGKLFF | TGTGCCAGGTTGACTGGTAAAGGGGGAAAACTGTTTTTT
- | TRBD2 | TRBJ2-1 | TRBV9 | CASSVGTSGRAGYNEQFF | TGTGCCAGCAGCGTAGGGACTAGCGGGAGGGCAGGTTACAATGAGCAGTTCTTC
- | - | TRBJ1-1 | TRBV19 | CASSITWNTEAFF | TGTGCCAGTAGTATAACCTGGAACACTGAAGCTTTCTTT
- | TRBD1 | TRBJ1-5 | TRBV28 | CASSLQGARGSNQPQHF | TGTGCCAGCAGTTTACAGGGGGCGCGGGGCAGCAATCAGCCCCAGCATTTT
few | - | TRBJ1-2 | TRBV29-1 | CSVDLGTF | TGCAGCGTTGACCTAGGCACCTTC